Following are 25 T cell receptor beta chains from one sample sequenced in a study of cytotoxic CD8 clonotypes in ibrutinib-treated CLL. Produced via immunoSEQ multiplex PCR; TCRdb's table is partial and in-frame only. The table lists some 130,000 clones, 80% to 90% of them singletons. The sample was PBMCs, taken after 24 months of ibrutinib treatment. The receptors stem from a human donor with chronic lymphocytic leukemia.

This chain connects TRBV30 to TRBJ1-5; 9 bases are a match to TRBD1. There are 18 residues in the CDR3. With V trimmed by 2 bases and J by 0 bases, 11 bases remained unmatched. Germline CDR1 reads GTSNPN; CDR2 reads SVGIG (reference sequence). This CDR3 is CAWSPGQGSLSSNQPQHF. CDR3 coding DNA: TGTGCCTGGAGTCCGGGACAGGGTTCTCTTTCTAGCAATCAGCCCCAGCATTTT. Full variable domain (missing parts from reference TRBV30 and TRBJ1-5): SQTIHQWPATLVQPVGSPLSLECTVEGTSNPNLYWYRQAAGRGLQLLFYSVGIGQISSEVPQNLSASRPQDRQFILSSKKLLLSDSGFYLCAWSPGQGSLSSNQPQHFGDGTRLSIL.

This clone was detected ten times or more. The chain has TRBV19 and TRBJ1-4, with TRBD1 matching over 10 bases. There are 13 residues in the CDR3. J was trimmed by 10 bases and V by 6 bases; bases with no gene match: 5. Germline CDR1 LNHDA, CDR2 SQIVND (reference sequence). The CDR3 region is CASRETGGGKLFF. The CDR3 bases are TGTGCCAGTAGAGAGACAGGGGGCGGAAAACTGTTTTTT.

This chain connects TRBV4-2 to TRBJ2-2; D ambiguous. V was clipped by 0 bases and J by 1 base, with 18 bases between them. There are 19 residues in the CDR3. In germline, CDR1 is LGHNA, CDR2 YNFKEQ. This CDR3 reads CASSQERFTRVMNTGELFF. The CDR3 nucleotides are TGTGCCAGCAGCCAAGAACGATTCACCCGGGTGATGAACACCGGGGAGCTGTTTTTT.

V gene TRBV7-2 combines with J gene TRBJ1-3; no clear D gene. The CDR3 runs to 16 residues. V lost 0 bases and J 0 bases, leaving 9 bases between the germline ends. Looked up from germline, CDR1 is SGHTA and CDR2 is FQGNSA. CDR3 amino acids: CASSLAELSSGNTIYF. CDR3 coding DNA: TGTGCCAGCAGCTTAGCCGAGTTATCCTCTGGAAACACCATATATTTT.

The gene calls are TRBV13 and TRBJ1-1, with 7 nucleotides matching TRBD1. Germline V gene lookup returns CDR1 PRHDT and CDR2 FYEKMQ (reference sequence). This CDR3 spans 14 amino acids. With 3 bases clipped from V and 1 base from J, the junction kept 2 bases outside the gene matches. The CDR3 DNA sequence: TGTGCCAGCAGCTTGCGGGACAGGAACACTGAAGCTTTCTTT. It codes for CASSLRDRNTEAFF.

The rearrangement links TRBV9 to TRBJ2-3; 8 bases line up with TRBD2. CDR1 SGDLS and CDR2 YYNGEE come from the germline V gene. The CDR3 is made up of 16 amino acids. Trimming at V came to 2 bases and at J to 3 bases, leaving 8 bases not matched to a gene. CDR3 amino acids: CASSVQGTRGTDTQYF. The CDR3 coding sequence is TGTGCCAGCAGCGTTCAGGGGACTAGGGGGACAGATACGCAGTATTTT.

The chain has TRBV11-2 and TRBJ2-1, with 10 positions matching TRBD2. The CDR3 consists of 15 residues. The V and J ends lost 2 bases and 9 bases, in that order; junction bases with no gene match: 7. Germline CDR1 SGHAT, CDR2 FQNNGV. CDR3 protein: CASSLLAGVNREQFF. CDR3 bases: TGTGCCAGCAGCTTACTAGCGGGAGTTAACCGTGAGCAGTTCTTC.

As DNA, the CDR3 is TGTGCCAGCAGTCGAGGGGAACGGAACACTGAAGCTTTCTTT. Amino acid sequence: CASSRGERNTEAFF. The chain couples TRBV28 to TRBJ1-1, with D possibly matching TRBD1 (5 bases). V lost 5 bases, J lost 1 base, and 11 bases lay in between. CDR1 is MDHEN, CDR2 SYDVKM, per germline. The CDR3 is 14 amino acids. Together with reference TRBV28 and TRBJ1-1, the CDR3 gives the full variable domain: DVKVTQSSRYLVKRTGEKVFLECVQDMDHENMFWYRQDPGLGLRLIYFSYDVKMKEKGDIPEGYSVSREKKERFSLILESASTNQTSMYLCASSRGERNTEAFFGQGTRLTVV.

The V gene is TRBV10-3, the J gene TRBJ2-1; 7 nucleotides align to TRBD1. The CDR3 contains 17 residues. J was trimmed by 8 bases and V by 3 bases; bases with no gene match: 16. Germline lookup yields CDR1 ENHRY and CDR2 SYGVKD. CDR3 DNA: TGTGCCATCAGTGAAGTTCCCCCGGGACAGCCCCTTCATGAGCAGTTCTTC. Its protein is CAISEVPPGQPLHEQFF.

V is TRBV25-1 and J is TRBJ2-2; possibly TRBD2 for D (6 bases). Trimming removed 5 bases at V and 1 base at J, with 11 bases between. Per germline, CDR1 MGHDK and CDR2 SYGVNS. CDR3 size: 15 residues. CDR3 in amino acids: CASSRSGKNTGELFF. The DNA of the CDR3 is TGTGCCAGCAGTCGTAGCGGAAAGAACACCGGGGAGCTGTTTTTT.

J is TRBJ1-5 and V is TRBV27; TRBD1 aligns across 8 bases. CDR3 size: 17 residues. Trimming cost V 5 bases and J 7 bases; bases outside gene matches: 16. Looked up from germline, CDR1 is MNHEY and CDR2 is SMNVEV (reference sequence). This CDR3 reads CASSVLGLGQDFQPQHF. In DNA, the CDR3 is TGTGCCAGCAGTGTACTGGGGTTGGGACAGGACTTCCAGCCCCAGCATTTT.

This chain links TRBV7-7 with TRBJ2-2; a possible D gene is TRBD1 (7 bases). In germline, CDR1 is SSHAT, CDR2 FNYEAQ (reference sequence). Trimming left V 6 bases short and J 5 bases short, with 22 bases between. The CDR3 has 17 residues. CDR3 amino acids: CASSLMTTGRSTGELFF. The CDR3, as DNA: TGTGCCAGCAGTCTTATGACGACAGGGAGGAGTACCGGGGAGCTGTTTTTT.

For the CDR3, the DNA is TGTGCCAGCAGTTTAACCGGACAGCCAACTAACACAGATACGCAGTATTTT. Protein sequence: CASSLTGQPTNTDTQYF. V and J are TRBV28 and TRBJ2-3, with D possibly TRBD1 on 6 matching bases. This CDR3 has 17 residues. V gave up 2 bases and J gave up 2 bases, with 17 bases separating them. From germline, CDR1 is MDHEN and CDR2 SYDVKM.

V gene TRBV5-4 combines with J gene TRBJ2-7; TRBD2 matches at 8 bases. J gave up 2 bases and V 5 bases, and 12 bases lay outside the gene matches. CDR3 length: 16 residues. Germline-derived CDR1 and CDR2 are SGHNT and YYREEE (reference sequence). CDR3 protein: CASSEGSGRATYEQYF. CDR3 nucleotides: TGTGCCAGCAGTGAGGGGAGCGGGAGAGCAACCTACGAGCAGTACTTC.

The rearrangement joins TRBV9 to TRBJ2-3, with TRBD2 matching 11 bases. The V gene's germline CDR1 is SGDLS and CDR2 YYNGEE. The CDR3 has 16 amino acids. Trimming took 0 bases from V and 5 from J; bases not matched to a gene: 5. Here the CDR3 reads CASSVVAGGPQDTQYF. The DNA for the CDR3 is TGTGCCAGCAGCGTAGTAGCGGGGGGGCCTCAAGATACGCAGTATTTT.

The rearrangement joins TRBV5-6 to TRBJ1-2, with D hard to call. Between the trimmed V and J ends, which lost 4 bases and 4 bases, there was a span of 14 bases. Germline CDR1 and CDR2: SGHDT and YYEEEE. This CDR3 is built from 14 residues. The CDR3 region is CASSPLSGIYGYTF. In DNA, the CDR3 is TGTGCCAGCAGCCCCCTATCGGGAATCTATGGCTACACCTTC.

This sequence joins TRBV5-4 and TRBJ1-6; 8 nucleotides line up with TRBD1. The CDR3 contains 16 residues. V shed 2 bases and J 8 bases; nucleotides not matched to a gene: 9. The germline V gene has CDR1 SGHNT and CDR2 YYREEE (reference sequence). The CDR3 coding sequence is TGTGCCAGCAGCTTCCGGACAGGGAACGCGGATTCACCCCTCCACTTT. Protein product: CASSFRTGNADSPLHF.

This clone came up once. The V and J genes are TRBV19 and TRBJ1-5; D possibly corresponds to TRBD1 (5 bases). The CDR3 is 16 amino acids. Per the germline V gene, CDR1 is LNHDA and CDR2 is SQIVND (reference sequence). The V end lost 6 bases, the J end lost 0 bases, and 15 bases lay between the germline ends. CDR3 bases: TGTGCCAGTAGAAGGGCGGGGACGGTTAGCAATCAGCCCCAGCATTTT. It codes for CASRRAGTVSNQPQHF.

The V gene is TRBV21-1, the J gene TRBJ2-7; TRBD1, as called in the table, went unchecked against the DNA. TRBV21-1 is an annotated pseudogene. The CDR3 contains 21 residues. The CDR3 region has the DNA TGTGCCAGCAGCAAAAGGCAACAGGGGCGGCTCCTCGCCCCTATCTGGAACGAGCAGTACTTC. Amino acids: CASSKRQQGRLLAPIWNEQYF.

This chain uses TRBV10-1 with TRBJ2-2; 9 positions agree with TRBD1. The CDR3 loop spans 15 amino acids. Germline V CDR1 and CDR2: WNHNN, SYGVQD (reference sequence). Unmatched junction bases numbered 12, after V lost 6 bases and J lost 10 bases. CDR3 protein: CASRGGQGGAMELFF. Here the CDR3 DNA reads TGCGCCAGCAGGGGGGGACAGGGTGGAGCGATGGAGCTGTTTTTT.

This clone was detected only a few times. Other DNA sequences in this specimen translate into the identical CDR3. V usage is TRBV28 and J usage is TRBJ1-6; no reliable D call. CDR1 and CDR2 (germline): MDHEN, SYDVKM. The germline V and J ends were trimmed by 8 bases and 0 bases, with 5 bases remaining between them. This CDR3 spans 13 amino acids. CDR3 nucleotides: TGTGCCAGCTTGAGCTCCTATAATTCACCCCTCCACTTT. This translates into CASLSSYNSPLHF.

The sample holds one count of this clone. The junction departs from germline at one end; a sequencing error may be responsible. The genes are TRBV2 and TRBJ1-1; possible D gene TRBD1, 6 bases. Germline V gene data show CDR1 as SNHLY and CDR2 as FYNNEI. The length of the CDR3 is 18 residues. The CDR3 sequence: CASREAGTYFLVGTEAFF. The CDR3 region has the DNA TGTGCCAGCAGGGAAGCCGGGACATACTTTTTGGTGGGCACTGAAGCTTTCTTT.

In DNA form, the CDR3 reads TGTGCCAGCAGCGTGGGTGGCGGGAGGTTGGAGGAGCAGTTCTTC. Its translation: CASSVGGGRLEEQFF. The rearrangement joins TRBV9 to TRBJ2-1, with 8 bases that match TRBD2. Germline lookup yields CDR1 SGDLS and CDR2 YYNGEE. This CDR3 is built from 15 residues. V was pared by 2 bases and J by 10 bases, with 11 bases of the junction left unmatched.

The rearrangement uses TRBV28 and TRBJ2-7; 12 bases match TRBD2. The CDR3 covers 16 residues. The germline CDR1 and CDR2 sequences are MDHEN and SYDVKM. The V segment lost 8 bases and the J segment 5 bases; nucleotides outside the gene matches: 13. This CDR3 reads CASASPGLAGSNEQYF. CDR3 nucleotides: TGTGCCAGCGCGAGTCCTGGACTAGCGGGATCTAACGAGCAGTACTTC.

This clone was seen more than once but under ten times. The DNA for the CDR3 is TGTGCCAGCAGCCGGGAGGACTCCTATAATTCACCCCTCCACTTT. Its protein is CASSREDSYNSPLHF. The chain is built from TRBV7-6 and TRBJ1-6; D gene uncertain. The CDR3 runs to 15 residues. The V end lost 5 bases, the J end lost 0 bases, and 8 bases lay between the germline ends. The germline V gene has CDR1 SGHVS and CDR2 FNYEAQ.